Listed below are T cell receptor beta chains from one sample, sequenced in a study of blood T cell repertoires in COVID-19. This table comes from immunoSEQ multiplex PCR, and its TCRdb copy is limited to in-frame clones, with some not included. Among roughly 92,000 clones listed, 87% were seen once. Specimen: peripheral blood. These receptors were taken from a human donor with acute or convalescent COVID-19. The donor label of this sample is uncertain. CDR3s include the opening cysteine and the closing phenylalanine or tryptophan. A D gene is named only where the DNA matches it firmly. Size values are once, few and many counts, or a class for expanded clones, and some rows have none.

TRBJ2-5,NA,many,TRBV23-1,CASSQTSTGGETQYF,TGCGCCAGCAGTCAAACGTCGACCGGGGGAGAGACCCAGTACTTC
TRBJ2-7,TRBD1,few,TRBV29-1,CSTRQGTSYEQYF,TGCAGCACCCGACAGGGGACCTCCTACGAGCAGTACTTC
TRBJ2-3,TRBD2,NA,TRBV9,CASSVGAGGSSTDTQYF,TGTGCCAGCAGCGTAGGGGCGGGGGGTTCTAGCACAGATACGCAGTATTTT
TRBJ2-5,TRBD2,NA,TRBV5-4,CASSYKTSGGAETQYF,TGTGCCAGCAGCTATAAGACTAGCGGGGGTGCAGAGACCCAGTACTTC
TRBJ2-1,NA,NA,TRBV5-4,CASSTEVPYNEQFF,TGTGCCAGCAGCACCGAGGTTCCCTACAATGAGCAGTTCTTC
TRBJ2-3,TRBD2,NA,TRBV10-3,CAISETTSGTDTQYF,TGTGCCATCAGTGAGACGACTAGCGGCACAGATACGCAGTATTTT
TRBJ1-5,NA,few,TRBV7-8,CASSLEGIQPQHF,TGTGCCAGCAGCTTAGAGGGGATTCAGCCCCAGCATTTT
TRBJ1-2,TRBD1,NA,TRBV24-1,CATSARGQDGYTF,TGTGCCACCAGTGCAAGGGGGCAGGATGGCTACACCTTC
TRBJ2-3,TRBD2,NA,TRBV5-1,CASSSGGSTDTQYF,TGCGCCAGCTCCAGCGGGGGAAGCACAGATACGCAGTATTTT
TRBJ2-1,TRBD2,NA,TRBV7-6,CASSLSLSGGRNEQFF,TGTGCCAGCAGCTTATCCTTGAGCGGGGGGCGGAATGAGCAGTTCTTC
TRBJ2-3,NA,NA,TRBV9,CASTVLGGAADTQYF,TGTGCCAGCACCGTTCTGGGCGGGGCGGCAGATACGCAGTATTTT